One sample yielded the 20 T cell receptor beta chains listed below, sequenced in a study of blood T cell repertoires in COVID-19. Assay: immunoSEQ multiplex PCR; the TCRdb copy retains only in-frame clones and omits some. Found here are a few hundred thousand clones, approximately 80% of them singletons; the top ten hold approximately 20%. The sample taken for sequencing was peripheral blood. The receptors stem from a man aged 25 to 40 with active or convalescent COVID-19.

This chain links TRBV2 with TRBJ1-6; possible D gene TRBD1, 6 bases. Germline CDR1 reads SNHLY; CDR2 reads FYNNEI. CDR3 length: 16 residues. V was shortened by 0 bases and J by 4 bases, with 10 bases between the two germline ends. The DNA for the CDR3 is TGTGCCAGCAGTGAAGCTGGGACAAAGTATAATTCACCCCTCCACTTT. Protein product: CASSEAGTKYNSPLHF.

The gene calls are TRBV19 and TRBJ2-7, with 9 bases matching TRBD1. V was clipped by 4 bases and J by 5 bases; unmatched bases: 9. Germline V CDR1 and CDR2: LNHDA, SQIVND (reference sequence). There are 15 residues in the CDR3. This CDR3 is CASSTPGTGNDEQYF. The CDR3 nucleotides read TGTGCCAGTAGTACTCCCGGGACAGGGAACGACGAGCAGTACTTC. Full variable domain (outside the CDR3, taken from reference TRBV19 and TRBJ2-7): DGGITQSPKYLFRKEGQNVTLSCEQNLNHDAMYWYRQDPGQGLRLIYYSQIVNDFQKGDIAEGYSVSREKKESFPLTVTSAQKNPTAFYLCASSTPGTGNDEQYFGPGTRLTVT.

The gene calls are TRBV25-1 and TRBJ1-4; D not certain. V was trimmed by 6 bases and J by 10 bases, leaving 9 bases between them. CDR3 length equals 11 residues. Germline CDR1 MGHDK, CDR2 SYGVNS. This CDR3 is CASREGRKLFF. The CDR3 bases are TGTGCCAGCAGGGAGGGCAGAAAACTGTTTTTT.

This sequence joins TRBV9 and TRBJ1-1; 9 bases map to TRBD1. Germline CDR1 reads SGDLS; CDR2 reads YYNGEE. The CDR3 runs 14 residues. The CDR3 DNA follows: TGTGGGGCGGGGACAGGGATGATGGGGACTGAAGCTTTCTTT. It encodes CGAGTGMMGTEAFF.

The gene calls are TRBV19 and TRBJ1-4; D is unresolved. The germline V gene encodes CDR1 LNHDA and CDR2 SQIVND (reference sequence). The V end was cut by 4 bases, the J end by 5 bases, with 11 bases between. The CDR3 spans 14 residues. This CDR3 reads CASSSEKSNEKLFF. The CDR3 DNA follows: TGTGCCAGTAGTAGTGAGAAGTCCAATGAAAAACTGTTTTTT.

CDR3 sequence (DNA): TGCGCCAGCAGCCCTCGGACAGAGAAACCCTACGAGCAGTACTTC. Translation gives CASSPRTEKPYEQYF. The chain carries TRBV4-1 and TRBJ2-7, with TRBD1 as a possible D gene (6 bases). This CDR3 spans 15 amino acids. Trimming stripped 4 bases from V and 2 bases from J, with 15 bases between. Per the germline V gene, CDR1 is MGHRA and CDR2 is YSYEKL.

The rearrangement links TRBV28 to TRBJ1-2, with D hard to call. This CDR3 is 16 amino acids long. V lost 2 bases and J lost 4, with 17 bases in between. CDR1 is MDHEN, CDR2 SYDVKM, per germline. In DNA, the CDR3 is TGTGCCAGCAGTTTAAATTCAGGCAGACCGGCCTATGGCTACACCTTC. Its protein product is CASSLNSGRPAYGYTF.

The V call is TRBV5-1, the J call TRBJ2-7, with 8 bases aligning to TRBD1. This CDR3 has 14 amino acids. With V trimmed by 0 bases and J by 6 bases, 5 bases remained unmatched. Germline lookup yields CDR1 SGHRS and CDR2 YFSETQ. CDR3 sequence: CASSLGTGNGEQYF. DNA for the CDR3: TGCGCCAGCAGCTTGGGGACAGGGAATGGCGAGCAGTACTTC. The full variable domain, its missing parts supplied by reference TRBV5-1 and TRBJ2-7, is KAGVTQTPRYLIKTRGQQVTLSCSPISGHRSVSWYQQTPGQGLQFLFEYFSETQRNKGNFPGRFSGRQFSNSRSEMNVSTLELGDSALYLCASSLGTGNGEQYFGPGTRLTVT.

This clone was detected once. The sample has other DNA sequences that encode this CDR3 too. The V and J genes are TRBV10-3 and TRBJ1-1; D gene ambiguous. V was trimmed by 4 bases and J by 0 bases, leaving 9 bases between them. This CDR3 comprises 14 residues. Germline assignment: CDR1 ENHRY and CDR2 SYGVKD. The CDR3 nucleotides are TGTGCCATCAGTGGGGGAGACCTGAACACTGAAGCTTTCTTT. Protein product: CAISGGDLNTEAFF.

In nucleotides, the CDR3 is TGCGCCAGCAGTGACCCGGAGGGACTAGCGGGGGAAAGCTCCTACAATGAGCAGTTCTTC. Translated: CASSDPEGLAGESSYNEQFF. The V call is TRBV10-2, the J call TRBJ2-1, with 14 bases aligning to TRBD2. The CDR3 contains 20 residues. The ends lost 3 bases at V and 0 bases at J; junction bases unmatched: 10. Germline CDR1 and CDR2: WSHSY and SAAADI.

This clone was seen once. The V call is TRBV6-6, the J call TRBJ2-7; 9 bases are a match to TRBD1. Looked up from germline, CDR1 is MNHNY and CDR2 is SVGAGI (reference sequence). This CDR3 is built from 14 residues. The V segment lost 6 bases and the J segment 1 base; nucleotides outside the gene matches: 4. CDR3 sequence (DNA): TGTGCCAGCAGACGACAGGGGGTTTCCTACGAGCAGTACTTC. The encoded protein is CASRRQGVSYEQYF.

V is TRBV6-6 and J is TRBJ2-3, with D hard to call. Germline V lookup: CDR1 MNHNY, CDR2 SVGAGI (reference sequence). This CDR3 is built from 10 residues. V was shortened by 8 bases and J by 11 bases, with 11 bases between the two germline ends. CDR3 coding DNA: TGTGCCAGCTCGCAGGTTTTGCAGTATTTT. It translates to CASSQVLQYF.

The rearrangement links TRBV3-1 (or the pseudogene TRBV3-2) to TRBJ1-3; D possibly corresponds to TRBD1 (6 bases). Trimming shortened V by 3 bases and J by 2 bases, and 11 bases separated the two germline ends. This CDR3 spans 15 amino acids. Germline assignment: CDR1 LGHDT and CDR2 YNNKEL (reference sequence). The CDR3 reads CASSQLAGAGNTIYF. The CDR3 nucleotides read TGTGCCAGCAGCCAGTTGGCAGGGGCTGGAAACACCATATATTTT.

The chain joins TRBV5-1 to TRBJ2-1, with 9 bases identical to TRBD2. This CDR3 spans 16 amino acids. Germline loops: CDR1 SGHRS, CDR2 YFSETQ. Trimming took 2 bases from V and 1 from J; bases not matched to a gene: 4. CDR3 nucleotides: TGCGCCAGCAGCTTCTCGGCGGGAGGGTCCTACAATGAGCAGTTCTTC. Encoded protein: CASSFSAGGSYNEQFF. Full variable domain (remainder filled in from reference TRBV5-1 and TRBJ2-1): KAGVTQTPRYLIKTRGQQVTLSCSPISGHRSVSWYQQTPGQGLQFLFEYFSETQRNKGNFPGRFSGRQFSNSRSEMNVSTLELGDSALYLCASSFSAGGSYNEQFFGPGTRLTVL.

V gene TRBV28 combines with J gene TRBJ2-2; 8 positions match TRBD2. Germline CDR1 reads MDHEN; CDR2 reads SYDVKM. After removal of 0 bases from V and 4 bases from J, the junction contained 4 bases not matched to a gene. This CDR3 has 16 residues. The CDR3 loop is CASSLWGSGGTGELFF. CDR3 in DNA: TGTGCCAGCAGTTTATGGGGGAGCGGGGGCACCGGGGAGCTGTTTTTT.

Only one count was recorded for this clone. The same CDR3 can be traced to other DNA sequences in this sample. V usage is TRBV19 and J usage is TRBJ2-3; D call uncertain. Trimming stripped 6 bases from V and 1 base from J, with 8 bases between. The CDR3 runs to 13 residues. Per the germline V gene, CDR1 is LNHDA and CDR2 is SQIVND (reference sequence). CDR3 coding DNA: TGTGCCAGTAGGACATCCGGCACAGATACGCAGTATTTT. Its translation: CASRTSGTDTQYF. Drawing the rest from reference TRBV19 and TRBJ2-3, the complete variable domain is DGGITQSPKYLFRKEGQNVTLSCEQNLNHDAMYWYRQDPGQGLRLIYYSQIVNDFQKGDIAEGYSVSREKKESFPLTVTSAQKNPTAFYLCASRTSGTDTQYFGPGTRLTVL.

The CDR3 bases are TGTGCCACCAGTGGTACCAGGGGGCGAATGAACGGGGAGCTGTTTTTT. Encoded protein: CATSGTRGRMNGELFF. This chain connects TRBV24-1 to TRBJ2-2; 8 bases are shared with TRBD1. With V trimmed by 5 bases and J by 7 bases, 11 bases remained unmatched. The CDR3 length is 16 residues. CDR1 KGHDR and CDR2 SFDVKD come from the germline V gene.

This chain joins TRBV28 and TRBJ1-4; tentative D call: TRBD1 (6 bases). V gave up 6 bases and J gave up 2 bases, with 13 bases separating them. This CDR3 contains 15 residues. CDR1 is MDHEN, CDR2 SYDVKM, per germline. CDR3 loop: CASRNARGTNEKLFF. The CDR3 region has the DNA TGTGCCAGCAGGAATGCCAGGGGTACTAATGAAAAACTGTTTTTT.

This clone occurred many times. CDR3 loop: CASSLDGRANQPQHF. CDR3 sequence (DNA): TGTGCCAGCAGCTTAGACGGCAGGGCAAATCAGCCCCAGCATTTT. The chain has TRBV11-2 and TRBJ1-5, with a weak D call TRBD1 (5 bases). Germline V gives CDR1 SGHAT, CDR2 FQNNGV. The ends were cut back, 0 bases at V and 4 bases at J, with 10 bases in the middle. This CDR3 contains 15 residues.

Comments on this clone: The sample contains more than one DNA sequence encoding this CDR3. The rearrangement uses TRBV18 and TRBJ2-3, with D possibly matching TRBD1 (6 bases). The germline V and J ends were trimmed by 0 bases and 6 bases, with 7 bases remaining between them. The germline gives CDR1 KGHSH, CDR2 LQKENI. The CDR3 runs to 13 residues. The CDR3 nucleotides read TGTGCCAGCTCACCACCGGGGGCGGATACGCAGTATTTT. This codes for CASSPPGADTQYF.